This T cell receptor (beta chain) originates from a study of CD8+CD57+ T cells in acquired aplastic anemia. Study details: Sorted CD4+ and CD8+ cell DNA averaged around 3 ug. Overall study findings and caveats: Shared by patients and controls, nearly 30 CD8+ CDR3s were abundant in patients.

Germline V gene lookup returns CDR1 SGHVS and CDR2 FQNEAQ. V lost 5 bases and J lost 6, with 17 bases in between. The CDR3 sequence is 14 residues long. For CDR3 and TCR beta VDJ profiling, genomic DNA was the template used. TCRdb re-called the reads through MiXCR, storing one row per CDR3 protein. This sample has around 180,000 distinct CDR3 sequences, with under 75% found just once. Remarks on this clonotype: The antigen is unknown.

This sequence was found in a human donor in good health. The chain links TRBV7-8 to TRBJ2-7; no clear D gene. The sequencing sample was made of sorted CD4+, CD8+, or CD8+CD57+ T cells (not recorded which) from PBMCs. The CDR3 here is CASSPTGPPLEQYF. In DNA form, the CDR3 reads TGTGCCAGCAGCCCAACTGGGCCTCCTCTCGAGCAGTACTTC. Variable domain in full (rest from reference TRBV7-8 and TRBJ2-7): GAGVSQSPRYKVAKRGQDVALRCDPISGHVSLFWYQQALGQGPEFLTYFQNEAQLDKSGLPSDRFFAERPEGSVSTLKIQRTQQEDSAVYLCASSPTGPPLEQYFGPGTRLTVT.